This T cell receptor beta chain was captured in a study of blood T cell repertoires in COVID-19. Some clones are missing from TCRdb's copy, which holds only in-frame ones; the method was immunoSEQ multiplex PCR. The sample lists 45,000 to 75,000 clones, about 86% occurring once. The CDR3 is 14 amino acids. The V and J ends lost 7 bases and 2 bases, in that order; junction bases with no gene match: 9. CDR1 and CDR2 from the germline V gene are GTSNPN and SVGIG (reference sequence). What was sequenced was peripheral blood. The sequence came from a man aged 55 to 70 with acute or convalescent COVID-19. This chain connects TRBV30 to TRBJ2-5; 8 nucleotides match TRBD1. CDR3 residues: CAYRGYRGQETQYF. The DNA for the CDR3 is TGTGCCTACCGGGGGTACAGGGGGCAAGAGACCCAGTACTTC.